A single sample is the source of the 8 T cell receptor beta chains below, sequenced in a study of T cells after yellow fever vaccination. A single record per CDR3 protein comes from TCRdb applying MiXCR to the 5' RACE reads. Among about 220,000 distinct CDR3 sequences listed, 3% to 3.5% were seen once. The starting material was CD4+ T cells sorted from PBMCs, obtained 10 days after the yellow fever booster vaccination. The receptors originated from a man younger than 35 who received the YFV17D yellow fever vaccine.

This clonotype was detected ten times or more. This sequence joins TRBV20-1 and TRBJ2-1; D is undetermined. This CDR3 has 14 amino acids. From germline, CDR1 is DFQATT and CDR2 SNEGSKA (reference sequence). The ends were cut back, 6 bases at V and 2 bases at J, with 14 bases in the middle. The CDR3 sequence: CSAAPGLTYNEQFF. Here the CDR3 DNA reads TGCAGTGCCGCCCCCGGGCTGACCTACAATGAGCAGTTCTTC.

In this sample, this clonotype turned up many times. V is TRBV5-5 and J is TRBJ1-1; D is unclear. The V end was cut by 2 bases, the J end by 2 bases, with 7 bases between. The CDR3 loop spans 13 amino acids. CDR1 and CDR2 (germline): SGHKS, YYEKEE (reference sequence). CDR3 coding DNA: TGTGCCAGCAGCTTATTGGATAACACTGAAGCTTTCTTT. This codes for CASSLLDNTEAFF.

This clonotype was counted many times. The chain carries TRBV6-5 and TRBJ2-7; tentative D call: TRBD2 (6 bases). The CDR3 contains 14 residues. V lost 6 bases and J lost 5, with 17 bases in between. Germline loops: CDR1 MNHEY, CDR2 SVGAGI. The CDR3 nucleotides are TGTGCCAGCAGACCGCGGGGTCGTGAGGACGAGCAGTACTTC. Amino acids: CASRPRGREDEQYF.

The V and J genes are TRBV27 and TRBJ1-2; a weak D match, TRBD1 (6 bases). CDR1 and CDR2 (germline): MNHEY, SMNVEV (reference sequence). The germline V and J ends were trimmed by 4 bases and 8 bases, with 20 bases remaining between them. This CDR3 has 15 residues. CDR3 nucleotides: TGTGCCAGCAGTTCATCGGGGACACCGCTAGAAGGCTACACCTTC. Its protein product is CASSSSGTPLEGYTF.

Here the CDR3 DNA reads TGTGCCAGCAGCTCTCCGGGACAGGGGTGGGATACGCAGTATTTT. The encoded protein is CASSSPGQGWDTQYF. The chain carries TRBV5-5 and TRBJ2-3; 10 bases agree with TRBD1. The V gene end was trimmed by 3 bases and the J gene end by 6 bases; junction bases not matched to a gene: 7. The CDR3 covers 15 residues. Germline CDR1 is SGHKS and CDR2 is YYEKEE (reference sequence).

The chain recombines TRBV20-1 with TRBJ1-3, with TRBD1 matching 7 bases. The germline V gene has CDR1 DFQATT and CDR2 SNEGSKA (reference sequence). This CDR3 spans 12 amino acids. After removal of 5 bases from V and 7 bases from J, the junction contained 5 bases not matched to a gene. The CDR3 reads CSASEGGNTIYF. The CDR3, as DNA: TGCAGTGCTTCCGAAGGGGGCAACACCATATATTTT.

This clonotype was detected only a few times. The genes are TRBV6-5 and TRBJ1-1; no clear D gene. Trimming stripped 2 bases from V and 4 bases from J, with 8 bases between. This CDR3 spans 13 amino acids. Germline V gene data show CDR1 as MNHEY and CDR2 as SVGAGI. The CDR3 bases are TGTGCCAGCAGTTACCGGGAGGTCACTGAAGCTTTCTTT. Its protein is CASSYREVTEAFF.

V gene TRBV20-1 combines with J gene TRBJ1-6; no clear D. Trimming cost V 5 bases and J 7 bases, with 6 bases left between them. In germline, CDR1 is DFQATT, CDR2 SNEGSKA (reference sequence). The CDR3 runs to 11 residues. The CDR3 nucleotides read TGCAGTGCTTTCAGGAATTCACCCCTCCACTTT. It encodes CSAFRNSPLHF.